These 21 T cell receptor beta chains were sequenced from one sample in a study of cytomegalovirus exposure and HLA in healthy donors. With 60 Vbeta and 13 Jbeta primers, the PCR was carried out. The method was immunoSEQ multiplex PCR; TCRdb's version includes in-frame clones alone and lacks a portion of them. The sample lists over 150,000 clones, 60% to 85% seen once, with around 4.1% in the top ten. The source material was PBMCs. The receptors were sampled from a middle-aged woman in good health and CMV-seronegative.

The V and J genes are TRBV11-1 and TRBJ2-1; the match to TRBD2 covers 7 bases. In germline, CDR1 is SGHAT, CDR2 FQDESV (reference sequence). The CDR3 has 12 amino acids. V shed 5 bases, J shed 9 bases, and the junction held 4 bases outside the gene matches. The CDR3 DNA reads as TGTGCCAGCAGCCTAACTAGCGTTGAGCAGTTCTTC. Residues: CASSLTSVEQFF.

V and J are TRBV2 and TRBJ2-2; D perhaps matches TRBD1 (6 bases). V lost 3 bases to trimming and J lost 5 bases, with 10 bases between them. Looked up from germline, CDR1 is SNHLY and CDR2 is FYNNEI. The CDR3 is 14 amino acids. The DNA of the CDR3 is TGTGCCAGCAGTGACAGGGGTCGGACCGGGGAGCTGTTTTTT. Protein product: CASSDRGRTGELFF.

CDR3 DNA: TGCGCCAGCAGCTTGCTTTCGAGCAGGGTCAGCTCCTACGAGCAGTACTTC. It is translated as CASSLLSSRVSSYEQYF. The chain uses TRBV5-1 and TRBJ2-7, with D possibly being TRBD1 (5 bases). The CDR3 contains 17 residues. Germline CDR1 SGHRS, CDR2 YFSETQ. The germline V and J ends were trimmed by 1 base and 0 bases, with 17 bases remaining between them. Using reference TRBV5-1 and TRBJ2-7 for the parts outside the CDR3, the full variable domain is KAGVTQTPRYLIKTRGQQVTLSCSPISGHRSVSWYQQTPGQGLQFLFEYFSETQRNKGNFPGRFSGRQFSNSRSEMNVSTLELGDSALYLCASSLLSSRVSSYEQYFGPGTRLTVT.

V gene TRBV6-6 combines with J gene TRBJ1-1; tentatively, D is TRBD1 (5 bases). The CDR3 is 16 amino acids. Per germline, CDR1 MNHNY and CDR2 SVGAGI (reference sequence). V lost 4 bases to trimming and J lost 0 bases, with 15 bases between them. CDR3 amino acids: CASSFQGGPMNTEAFF. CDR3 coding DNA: TGTGCCAGCAGTTTCCAGGGAGGACCCATGAACACTGAAGCTTTCTTT.

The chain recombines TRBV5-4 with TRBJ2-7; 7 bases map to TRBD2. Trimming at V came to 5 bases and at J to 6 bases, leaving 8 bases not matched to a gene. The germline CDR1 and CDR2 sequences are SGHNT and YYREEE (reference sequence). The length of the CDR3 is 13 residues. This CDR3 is CASRSTSRPEQYF. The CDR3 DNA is TGTGCCAGCAGATCGACTAGCCGCCCCGAGCAGTACTTC.

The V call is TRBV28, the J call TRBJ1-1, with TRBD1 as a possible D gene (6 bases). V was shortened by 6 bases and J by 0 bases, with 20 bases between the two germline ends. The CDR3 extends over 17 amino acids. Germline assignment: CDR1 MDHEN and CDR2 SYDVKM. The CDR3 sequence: CASSPHSLGQLNTEAFF. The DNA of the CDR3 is TGTGCCAGCAGCCCCCACTCCCTCGGACAGTTGAACACTGAAGCTTTCTTT.

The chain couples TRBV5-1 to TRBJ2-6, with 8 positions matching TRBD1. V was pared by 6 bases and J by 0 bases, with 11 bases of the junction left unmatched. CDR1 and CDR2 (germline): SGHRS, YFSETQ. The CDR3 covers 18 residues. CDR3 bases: TGCGCCAGCACCCTGGGGGCAGGGGGCCGCTCTGGGGCCAACGTCCTGACTTTC. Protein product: CASTLGAGGRSGANVLTF.

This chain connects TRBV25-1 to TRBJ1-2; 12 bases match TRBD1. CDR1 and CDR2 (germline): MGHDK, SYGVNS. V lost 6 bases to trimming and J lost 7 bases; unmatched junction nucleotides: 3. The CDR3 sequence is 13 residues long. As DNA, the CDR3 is TGTGCCAGCAGCGGGACAGGGGGCTCTGGCTACACCTTC. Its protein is CASSGTGGSGYTF.

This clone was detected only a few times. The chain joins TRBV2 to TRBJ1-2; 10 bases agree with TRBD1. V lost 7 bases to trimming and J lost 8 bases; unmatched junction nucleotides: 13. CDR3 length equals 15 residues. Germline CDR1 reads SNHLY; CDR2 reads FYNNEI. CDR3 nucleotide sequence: TGTGCCAGCATTGAGGGGACAGGGGCATCCGGGGGCTACACCTTC. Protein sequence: CASIEGTGASGGYTF.

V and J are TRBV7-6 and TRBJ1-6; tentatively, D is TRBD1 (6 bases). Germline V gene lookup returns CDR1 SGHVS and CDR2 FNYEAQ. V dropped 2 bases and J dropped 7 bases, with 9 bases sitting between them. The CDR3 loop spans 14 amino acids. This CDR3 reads CASSLRGSNSPLHF. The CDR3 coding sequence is TGTGCCAGCAGCTTAAGGGGGTCAAATTCACCCCTCCACTTT.

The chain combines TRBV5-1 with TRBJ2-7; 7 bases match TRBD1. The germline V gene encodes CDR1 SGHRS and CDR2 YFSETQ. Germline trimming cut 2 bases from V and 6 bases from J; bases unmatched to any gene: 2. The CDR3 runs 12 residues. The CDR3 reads CASSFRGSEQYF. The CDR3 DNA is TGCGCCAGCAGCTTCAGGGGGAGCGAGCAGTACTTC.

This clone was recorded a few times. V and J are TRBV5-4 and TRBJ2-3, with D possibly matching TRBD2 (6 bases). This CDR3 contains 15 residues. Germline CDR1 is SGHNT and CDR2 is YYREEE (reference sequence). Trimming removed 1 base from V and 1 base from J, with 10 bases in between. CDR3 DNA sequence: TGTGCCAGCAGCTTGCGACGGGAGCGCACAGATACGCAGTATTTT. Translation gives CASSLRRERTDTQYF.

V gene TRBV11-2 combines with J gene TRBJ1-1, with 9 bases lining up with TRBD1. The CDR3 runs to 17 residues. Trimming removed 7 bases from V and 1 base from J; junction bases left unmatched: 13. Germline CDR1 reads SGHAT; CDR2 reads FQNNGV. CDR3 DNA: TGTGCCAGCATCGACACCGGGACAGGGAGGGGGAACACTGAAGCTTTCTTT. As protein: CASIDTGTGRGNTEAFF.

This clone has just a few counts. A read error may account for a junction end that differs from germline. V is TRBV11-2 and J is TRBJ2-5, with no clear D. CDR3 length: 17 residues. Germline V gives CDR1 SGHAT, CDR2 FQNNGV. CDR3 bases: TGTGCCAGCACCTTAACCCCAATCCCACAGCCCCAAGAGACCCAGTACTTC. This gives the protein CASTLTPIPQPQETQYF.

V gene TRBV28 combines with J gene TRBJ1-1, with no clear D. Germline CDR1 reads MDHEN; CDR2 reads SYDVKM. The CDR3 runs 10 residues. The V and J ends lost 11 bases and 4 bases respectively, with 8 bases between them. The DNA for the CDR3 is TGTGCCTCGCGGAGCACTGAAGCTTTCTTT. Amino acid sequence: CASRSTEAFF.

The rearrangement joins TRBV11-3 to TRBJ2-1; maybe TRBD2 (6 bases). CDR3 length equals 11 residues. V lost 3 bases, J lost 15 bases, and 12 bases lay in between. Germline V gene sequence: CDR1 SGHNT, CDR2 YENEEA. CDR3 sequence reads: CASSFGGRVFF. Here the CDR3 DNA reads TGTGCCAGCAGCTTCGGAGGGAGAGTGTTCTTC.

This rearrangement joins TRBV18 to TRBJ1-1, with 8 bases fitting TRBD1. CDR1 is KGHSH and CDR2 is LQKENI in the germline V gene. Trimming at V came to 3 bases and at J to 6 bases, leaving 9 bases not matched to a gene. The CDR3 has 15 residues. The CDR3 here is CASSPSDRVYAEAFF. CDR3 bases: TGTGCCAGCTCACCGTCGGACAGGGTATACGCTGAAGCTTTCTTT.

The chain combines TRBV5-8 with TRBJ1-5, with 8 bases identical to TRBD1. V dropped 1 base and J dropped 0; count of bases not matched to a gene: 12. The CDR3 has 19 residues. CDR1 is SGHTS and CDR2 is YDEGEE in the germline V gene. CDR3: CASSLSSGGGIYSNQPQHF. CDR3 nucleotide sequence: TGTGCCAGCAGCTTGTCTTCAGGGGGCGGAATCTATAGCAATCAGCCCCAGCATTTT.

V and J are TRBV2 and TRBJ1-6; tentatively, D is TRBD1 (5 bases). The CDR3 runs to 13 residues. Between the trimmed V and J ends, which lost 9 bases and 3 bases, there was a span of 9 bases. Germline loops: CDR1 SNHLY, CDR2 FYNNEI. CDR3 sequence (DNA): TGTGCCAGTGTCAGGGACTATAATTCACCCCTCCACTTT. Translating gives CASVRDYNSPLHF.

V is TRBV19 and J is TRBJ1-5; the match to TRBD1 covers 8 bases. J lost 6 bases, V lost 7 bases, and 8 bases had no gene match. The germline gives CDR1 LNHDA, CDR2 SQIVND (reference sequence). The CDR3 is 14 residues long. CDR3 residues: CASKSTGVFQPQHF. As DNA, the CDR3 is TGTGCCAGTAAATCGACAGGGGTTTTTCAGCCCCAGCATTTT.

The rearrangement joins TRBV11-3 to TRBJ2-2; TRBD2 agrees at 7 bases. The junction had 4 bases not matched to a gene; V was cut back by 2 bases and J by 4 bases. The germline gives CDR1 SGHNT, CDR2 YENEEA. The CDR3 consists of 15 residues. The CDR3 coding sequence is TGTGCCAGCAGCTTAATATGGGAGGGCACCGGGGAGCTGTTTTTT. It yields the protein CASSLIWEGTGELFF. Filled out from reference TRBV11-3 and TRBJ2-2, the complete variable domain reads EAGVVQSPRYKIIEKKQPVAFWCNPISGHNTLYWYLQNLGQGPELLIRYENEEAVDDSQLPKDRFSAERLKGVDSTLKIQPAELGDSAVYLCASSLIWEGTGELFFGEGSRLTVL.